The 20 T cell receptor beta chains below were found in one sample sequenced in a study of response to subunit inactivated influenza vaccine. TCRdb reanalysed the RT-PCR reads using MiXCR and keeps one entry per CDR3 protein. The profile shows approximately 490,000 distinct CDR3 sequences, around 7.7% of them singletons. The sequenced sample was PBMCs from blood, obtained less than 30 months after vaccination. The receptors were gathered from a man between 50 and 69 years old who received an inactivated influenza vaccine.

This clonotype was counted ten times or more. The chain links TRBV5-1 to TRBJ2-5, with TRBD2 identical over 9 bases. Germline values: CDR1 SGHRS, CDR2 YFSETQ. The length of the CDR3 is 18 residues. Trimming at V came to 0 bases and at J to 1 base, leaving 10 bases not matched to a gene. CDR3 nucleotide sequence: TGCGCCAGCAGCTTGGGAGGAGTTAGCGGGGGATTCCAAGAGACCCAGTACTTC. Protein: CASSLGGVSGGFQETQYF.

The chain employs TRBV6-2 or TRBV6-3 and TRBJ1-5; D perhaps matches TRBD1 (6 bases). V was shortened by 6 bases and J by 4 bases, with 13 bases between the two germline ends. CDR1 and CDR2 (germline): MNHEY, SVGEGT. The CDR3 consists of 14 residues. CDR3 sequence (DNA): TGTGCCAGCAGCACCCGGGACACAAATCAGCCCCAGCATTTT. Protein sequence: CASSTRDTNQPQHF.

The CDR3 DNA sequence: TGTGCCAGCAGCTTGGTGCAGGGGGTTGCCATATATTTT. Translation gives CASSLVQGVAIYF. The chain is built from TRBV5-6 and TRBJ1-3; 7 nucleotides match TRBD1. Per the germline V gene, CDR1 is SGHDT and CDR2 is YYEEEE. The CDR3 is made up of 13 amino acids. With 0 bases clipped from V and 11 bases from J, the junction kept 5 bases outside the gene matches.

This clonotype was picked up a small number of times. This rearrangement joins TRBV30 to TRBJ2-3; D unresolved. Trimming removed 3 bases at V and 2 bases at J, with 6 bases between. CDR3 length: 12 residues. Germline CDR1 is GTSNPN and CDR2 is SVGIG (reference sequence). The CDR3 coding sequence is TGTGCCTGGAGCTTGGACACAGATACGCAGTATTTT. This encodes CAWSLDTDTQYF.

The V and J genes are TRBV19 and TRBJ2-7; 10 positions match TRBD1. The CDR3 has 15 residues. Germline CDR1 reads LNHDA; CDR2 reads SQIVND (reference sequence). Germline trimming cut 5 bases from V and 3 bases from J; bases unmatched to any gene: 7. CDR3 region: CASSPGTGVNYEQYF. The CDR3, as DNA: TGTGCCAGTAGTCCTGGGACAGGGGTCAACTACGAGCAGTACTTC.

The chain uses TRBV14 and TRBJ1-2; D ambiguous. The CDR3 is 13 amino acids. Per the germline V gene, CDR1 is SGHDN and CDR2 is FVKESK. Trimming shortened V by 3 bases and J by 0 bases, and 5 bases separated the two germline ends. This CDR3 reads CASSHEPNYGYTF. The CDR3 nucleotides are TGTGCCAGCAGCCACGAGCCTAACTATGGCTACACCTTC. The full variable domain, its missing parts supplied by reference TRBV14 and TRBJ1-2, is EAGVTQFPSHSVIEKGQTVTLRCDPISGHDNLYWYRRVMGKEIKFLLHFVKESKQDESGMPNNRFLAERTGGTYSTLKVQPAELEDSGVYFCASSHEPNYGYTFGSGTRLTVV.

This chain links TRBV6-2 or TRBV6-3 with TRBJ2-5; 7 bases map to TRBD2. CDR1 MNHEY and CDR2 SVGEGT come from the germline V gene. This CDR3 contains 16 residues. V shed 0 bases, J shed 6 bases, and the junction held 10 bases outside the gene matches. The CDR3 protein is CASSYSIASGIKTQYF. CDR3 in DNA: TGTGCCAGCAGTTACTCGATTGCTAGCGGTATAAAGACCCAGTACTTC.

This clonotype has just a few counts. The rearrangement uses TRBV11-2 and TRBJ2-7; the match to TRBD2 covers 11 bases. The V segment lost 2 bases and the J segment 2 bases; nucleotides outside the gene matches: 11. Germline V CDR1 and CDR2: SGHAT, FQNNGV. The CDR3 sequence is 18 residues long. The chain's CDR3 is CASSLNPRTSGFAYEQYF. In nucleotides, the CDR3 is TGTGCCAGCAGCTTAAATCCTCGGACTAGCGGGTTCGCCTACGAGCAGTACTTC. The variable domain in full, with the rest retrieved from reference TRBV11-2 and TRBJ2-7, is EAGVAQSPRYKIIEKRQSVAFWCNPISGHATLYWYQQILGQGPKLLIQFQNNGVVDDSQLPKDRFSAERLKGVDSTLKIQPAKLEDSAVYLCASSLNPRTSGFAYEQYFGPGTRLTVT.

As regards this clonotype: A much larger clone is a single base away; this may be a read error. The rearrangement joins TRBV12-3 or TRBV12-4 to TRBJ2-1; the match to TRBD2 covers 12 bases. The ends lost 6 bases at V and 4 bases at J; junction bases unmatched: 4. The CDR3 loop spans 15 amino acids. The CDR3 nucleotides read TGTGCCAGCAGATTGACTAGCGGGGGATACAATGAGCAGTTCTTC. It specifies CASRLTSGGYNEQFF.

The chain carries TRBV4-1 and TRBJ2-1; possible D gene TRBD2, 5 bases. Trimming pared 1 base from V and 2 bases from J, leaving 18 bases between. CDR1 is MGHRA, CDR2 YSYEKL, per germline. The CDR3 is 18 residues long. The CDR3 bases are TGCGCCAGCAGCCAAGCGAGGGTAGACCCGGTTACCTACAATGAGCAGTTCTTC. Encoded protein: CASSQARVDPVTYNEQFF.

The CDR3 protein is CASTDGNTEAFF. The CDR3 bases are TGTGCCAGCACCGATGGGAACACTGAAGCTTTCTTT. J is TRBJ1-1 and V is TRBV7-6; the D is unclear. The CDR3 is 12 amino acids. Looked up from germline, CDR1 is SGHVS and CDR2 is FNYEAQ. V was shortened by 7 bases and J by 1 base, with 7 bases between the two germline ends.

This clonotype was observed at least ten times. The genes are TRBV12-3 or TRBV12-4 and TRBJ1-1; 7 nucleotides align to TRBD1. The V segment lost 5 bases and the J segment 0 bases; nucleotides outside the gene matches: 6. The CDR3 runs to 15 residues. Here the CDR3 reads CASSPRQGMNTEAFF. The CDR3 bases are TGTGCCAGCAGTCCGAGACAGGGTATGAACACTGAAGCTTTCTTT.

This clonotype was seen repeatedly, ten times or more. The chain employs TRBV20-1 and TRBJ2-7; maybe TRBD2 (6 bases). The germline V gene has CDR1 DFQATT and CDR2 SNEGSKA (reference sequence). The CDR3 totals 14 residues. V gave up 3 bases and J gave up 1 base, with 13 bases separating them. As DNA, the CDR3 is TGCAGTGCTAGCCCCGGGGGTTGGTCCTACGAGCAGTACTTC. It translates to CSASPGGWSYEQYF.

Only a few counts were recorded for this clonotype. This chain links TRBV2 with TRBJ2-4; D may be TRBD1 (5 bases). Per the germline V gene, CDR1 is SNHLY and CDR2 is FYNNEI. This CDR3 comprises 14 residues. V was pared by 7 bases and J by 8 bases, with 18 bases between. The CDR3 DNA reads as TGTGCCAGCAAGGGTCAAGGGGTGGCGGACATTCAGTACTTC. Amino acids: CASKGQGVADIQYF.

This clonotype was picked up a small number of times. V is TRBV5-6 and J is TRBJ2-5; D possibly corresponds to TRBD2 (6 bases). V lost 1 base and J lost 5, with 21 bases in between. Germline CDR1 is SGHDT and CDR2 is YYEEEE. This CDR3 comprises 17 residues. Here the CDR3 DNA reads TGTGCCAGCAGCTTGTTAGCGGAAGGCTTGAAAATTGAGACCCAGTACTTC. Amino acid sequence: CASSLLAEGLKIETQYF. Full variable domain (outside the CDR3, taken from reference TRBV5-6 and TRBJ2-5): DAGVTQSPTHLIKTRGQQVTLRCSPKSGHDTVSWYQQALGQGPQFIFQYYEEEERQRGNFPDRFSGHQFPNYSSELNVNALLLGDSALYLCASSLLAEGLKIETQYFGPGTRLLVL.

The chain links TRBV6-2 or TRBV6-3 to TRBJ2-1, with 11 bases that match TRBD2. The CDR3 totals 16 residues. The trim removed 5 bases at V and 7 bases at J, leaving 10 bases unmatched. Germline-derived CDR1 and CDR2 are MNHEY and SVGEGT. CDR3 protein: CASSTRLAGLLNEQFF. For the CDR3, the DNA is TGTGCCAGCAGTACTCGACTAGCGGGATTATTGAATGAGCAGTTCTTC.

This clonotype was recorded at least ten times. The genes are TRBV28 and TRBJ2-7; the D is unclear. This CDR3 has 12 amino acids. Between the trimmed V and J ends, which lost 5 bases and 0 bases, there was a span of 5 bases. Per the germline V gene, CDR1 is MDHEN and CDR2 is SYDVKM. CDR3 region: CASSKSSYEQYF. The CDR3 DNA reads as TGTGCCAGCAGTAAGAGCTCCTACGAGCAGTACTTC. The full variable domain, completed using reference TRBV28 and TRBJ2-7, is DVKVTQSSRYLVKRTGEKVFLECVQDMDHENMFWYRQDPGLGLRLIYFSYDVKMKEKGDIPEGYSVSREKKERFSLILESASTNQTSMYLCASSKSSYEQYFGPGTRLTVT.

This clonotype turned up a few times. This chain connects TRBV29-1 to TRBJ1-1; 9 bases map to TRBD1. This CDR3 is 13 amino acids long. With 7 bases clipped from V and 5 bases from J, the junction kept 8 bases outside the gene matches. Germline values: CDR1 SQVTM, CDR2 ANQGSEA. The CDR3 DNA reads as TGCAGCGCAGACAGACAGGGGGGGACTGAAGCTTTCTTT. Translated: CSADRQGGTEAFF.

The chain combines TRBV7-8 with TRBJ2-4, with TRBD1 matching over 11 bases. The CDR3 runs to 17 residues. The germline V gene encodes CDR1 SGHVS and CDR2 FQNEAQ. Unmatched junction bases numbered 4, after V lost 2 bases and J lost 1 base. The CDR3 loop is CASSLRGTGGAKNIQYF. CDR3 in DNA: TGTGCCAGCAGCTTAAGGGGGACAGGGGGGGCCAAAAACATTCAGTACTTC.

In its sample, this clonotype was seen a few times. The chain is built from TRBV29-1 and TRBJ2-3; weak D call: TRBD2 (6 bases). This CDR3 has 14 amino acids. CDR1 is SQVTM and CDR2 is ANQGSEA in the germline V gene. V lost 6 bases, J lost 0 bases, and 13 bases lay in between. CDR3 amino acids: CSVATSYSTDTQYF. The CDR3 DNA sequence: TGCAGCGTGGCAACTAGCTATAGCACAGATACGCAGTATTTT.